One and the same sample provided the 30 T cell receptor beta chains below, sequenced in a study of cytomegalovirus exposure and HLA in healthy donors. Sequenced by immunoSEQ multiplex PCR; TCRdb stores in-frame clones only, minus some. The sample carries about 360,000 clones, more than 80% recorded once. Sequenced: PBMCs. The receptors come from a woman between 18 and 29 years old in good health and CMV-seronegative.

The chain recombines TRBV6-5 with TRBJ1-1; no clear D gene. The germline V gene encodes CDR1 MNHEY and CDR2 SVGAGI. The CDR3 consists of 12 residues. Trimming removed 7 bases at V and 2 bases at J, with 8 bases between. CDR3 nucleotides: TGTGCCAGCAAGCGTTTTAACACTGAAGCTTTCTTT. It codes for CASKRFNTEAFF.

This clone has a handful of counts. A junction boundary mismatches the germline segment, possibly from a read error. This chain joins TRBV20-1 and TRBJ1-2; 8 bases fit TRBD1. This CDR3 has 11 residues. The V gene's germline CDR1 is DFQATT and CDR2 SNEGSKA (reference sequence). The CDR3 DNA follows: TGCAGTGCTAGGGACTCAGGGGGCCTAGCCTTC. Protein sequence: CSARDSGGLAF.

This clone showed up just once. The CDR3, as DNA: TGTGCCAGCAGTTTATCCGGGACAGCGAACACTGAAGCTTTCTTT. This sequence encodes CASSLSGTANTEAFF. The J gene is TRBJ1-1, the V gene TRBV27; 7 positions match TRBD1. CDR1 is MNHEY, CDR2 SMNVEV, per germline (reference sequence). The CDR3 contains 15 residues. Unmatched junction bases numbered 2, after V lost 0 bases and J lost 1 base.

The genes are TRBV5-1 and TRBJ1-5; tentative D call: TRBD1 (6 bases). The ends were cut back, 0 bases at V and 3 bases at J, with 7 bases in the middle. Looked up from germline, CDR1 is SGHRS and CDR2 is YFSETQ. This CDR3 region has 14 residues. CDR3 region: CASSLGTVNQPQHF. DNA for the CDR3: TGCGCCAGCAGCTTGGGGACAGTCAATCAGCCCCAGCATTTT.

The chain recombines TRBV5-1 with TRBJ2-7, with D maybe TRBD2 (6 bases). This CDR3 has 14 residues. Germline CDR1 and CDR2: SGHRS and YFSETQ. V was clipped by 2 bases and J by 2 bases, with 11 bases between them. This chain's CDR3 is CASSFPGATYEQYF. The CDR3 nucleotides read TGCGCCAGCAGCTTCCCGGGAGCCACCTACGAGCAGTACTTC.

This chain joins TRBV30 and TRBJ1-5, with 7 bases matching TRBD1. With 3 bases clipped from V and 6 bases from J, the junction kept 5 bases outside the gene matches. Germline V gene sequence: CDR1 GTSNPN, CDR2 SVGIG (reference sequence). The CDR3 is made up of 13 amino acids. CDR3 sequence: CAWSATGSQPQHF. The CDR3 coding sequence is TGTGCCTGGAGCGCGACAGGGTCTCAGCCCCAGCATTTT.

This chain connects TRBV19 to TRBJ1-2; 9 nucleotides align to TRBD1. The V and J ends lost 7 bases and 7 bases, in that order; junction bases with no gene match: 7. The germline V gene has CDR1 LNHDA and CDR2 SQIVND (reference sequence). There are 13 residues in the CDR3. For the CDR3, the DNA is TGTGCCAGTATCCCGGGACAGGGATTTGGCTACACCTTC. Translation gives CASIPGQGFGYTF.

V usage is TRBV5-1 and J usage is TRBJ1-1, with D possibly matching TRBD1 (6 bases). There are 13 residues in the CDR3. Germline V gene lookup returns CDR1 SGHRS and CDR2 YFSETQ. Trimming stripped 1 base from V and 7 bases from J, with 11 bases between. For the CDR3, the DNA is TGCGCCAGCAGCTTGACAGGGAAGGGTGAAGCTTTCTTT. Protein sequence: CASSLTGKGEAFF.

A single count supports this clone. This chain links TRBV27 with TRBJ2-1; possibly TRBD1 for D (5 bases). This CDR3 has 12 amino acids. V was pared by 8 bases and J by 7 bases, with 12 bases between. From germline, CDR1 is MNHEY and CDR2 SMNVEV (reference sequence). The CDR3 reads CASGLKGNEQFF. CDR3 sequence (DNA): TGTGCCAGCGGCTTAAAGGGGAATGAGCAGTTCTTC.

In this sample, this clone turned up once. The rearrangement uses TRBV28 and TRBJ2-3; D uncertain. Between the trimmed V and J ends, which lost 1 base and 3 bases, there was a span of 8 bases. CDR1 MDHEN and CDR2 SYDVKM come from the germline V gene. The CDR3 extends over 14 amino acids. The CDR3 coding sequence is TGTGCCAGCAGTTTATTCAGTCGTACAGATACGCAGTATTTT. Amino acids: CASSLFSRTDTQYF. The complete variable domain, with remaining parts taken from reference TRBV28 and TRBJ2-3, reads DVKVTQSSRYLVKRTGEKVFLECVQDMDHENMFWYRQDPGLGLRLIYFSYDVKMKEKGDIPEGYSVSREKKERFSLILESASTNQTSMYLCASSLFSRTDTQYFGPGTRLTVL.

J is TRBJ2-2 and V is TRBV5-1; no clear D. Germline V gene sequence: CDR1 SGHRS, CDR2 YFSETQ. The CDR3 runs 13 residues. V lost 0 bases to trimming and J lost 6 bases, with 6 bases between them. This CDR3 reads CASSLGSAGELFF. The CDR3 nucleotides are TGCGCCAGCAGCTTGGGTTCGGCCGGGGAGCTGTTTTTT.

The V gene is TRBV25-1, the J gene TRBJ1-1; the match to TRBD1 covers 9 bases. From germline, CDR1 is MGHDK and CDR2 SYGVNS. Trimming took 1 base from V and 2 from J; bases not matched to a gene: 5. The CDR3 is 16 residues long. The CDR3 sequence is CASSEFTGGINTEAFF. The DNA of the CDR3 is TGTGCCAGCAGTGAATTCACAGGGGGCATAAACACTGAAGCTTTCTTT.

The chain carries TRBV27 and TRBJ2-1, with D possibly matching TRBD2 (6 bases). This CDR3 region has 17 residues. V lost 3 bases and J lost 3, with 18 bases in between. Germline loops: CDR1 MNHEY, CDR2 SMNVEV (reference sequence). DNA for the CDR3: TGTGCCAGCAGTTTGATGTTTGGGACTCGTAACTACAATGAGCAGTTCTTC. This encodes CASSLMFGTRNYNEQFF.

The chain joins TRBV7-9 to TRBJ1-5, with 7 bases aligning to TRBD1. The ends lost 3 bases at V and 5 bases at J; junction bases unmatched: 1. The CDR3 has 13 amino acids. Germline V gene sequence: CDR1 SEHNR, CDR2 FQNEAQ (reference sequence). For the CDR3, the DNA is TGTGCCAGCAGCTTTGGACAGGATCAGCCCCAGCATTTT. It codes for CASSFGQDQPQHF.

The chain carries TRBV4-2 and TRBJ2-1; D gene unclear. The CDR3 length is 13 residues. Between the trimmed V and J ends, which lost 2 bases and 7 bases, there was a span of 9 bases. Germline values: CDR1 LGHNA, CDR2 YNFKEQ. The CDR3 sequence: CASSQLNENEQFF. CDR3 DNA: TGTGCCAGCAGCCAACTCAATGAGAATGAGCAGTTCTTC.

This chain links TRBV27 with TRBJ1-2, with a weak D call TRBD1 (6 bases). This CDR3 region has 14 residues. The V gene lost 7 bases and the J gene lost 3 bases, with 15 bases spanning the gap. Germline V lookup: CDR1 MNHEY, CDR2 SMNVEV (reference sequence). The CDR3 nucleotides read TGTGCCAGCACCCCATACGGGGGGCACTATGGCTACACCTTC. It translates to CASTPYGGHYGYTF.

The V call is TRBV18, the J call TRBJ2-3; D uncertain. Per the germline V gene, CDR1 is KGHSH and CDR2 is LQKENI. V was trimmed by 3 bases and J by 2 bases, leaving 6 bases between them. The CDR3 extends over 13 amino acids. CDR3 residues: CASSPRHTDTQYF. In DNA form, the CDR3 reads TGTGCCAGCTCACCCAGACACACAGATACGCAGTATTTT.

The rearrangement uses TRBV29-1 and TRBJ2-1; D is unresolved. V was pared by 6 bases and J by 5 bases, with 14 bases between. Germline-derived CDR1 and CDR2 are SQVTM and ANQGSEA. This CDR3 region has 13 residues. The CDR3 DNA reads TGCAGCGTCGAAAGTCAGAACCACAATGAGCAGTTCTTC. It encodes CSVESQNHNEQFF.

The chain has TRBV15 and TRBJ1-2; 8 bases are a match to TRBD1. This CDR3 spans 13 amino acids. Trimming took 6 bases from V and 6 from J; bases not matched to a gene: 6. Per germline, CDR1 LNHNV and CDR2 YYDKDF (reference sequence). This CDR3 reads CATRPTGGDGYTF. In nucleotides, the CDR3 is TGTGCCACCAGACCTACAGGGGGGGATGGCTACACCTTC.

About this clone itself: Other DNA sequences within the sample encode an identical CDR3. The V and J genes are TRBV28 and TRBJ2-7, with TRBD1 matching over 7 bases. V trimming: 4 bases; J trimming: 0 bases; junction bases outside the gene matches: 3. CDR3 length: 14 residues. CDR1 and CDR2 from the germline V gene are MDHEN and SYDVKM. The CDR3 DNA sequence: TGTGCCAGCAGTTGGACAGGTCCCTCCTACGAGCAGTACTTC. Its translation: CASSWTGPSYEQYF.

V is TRBV6-1 and J is TRBJ1-2, with TRBD1 matching over 10 bases. Unmatched junction bases numbered 4, after V lost 5 bases and J lost 4 bases. The CDR3 has 14 amino acids. Germline V CDR1 and CDR2: MNHNS, SASEGT. The CDR3: CASSRQGAGYGYTF. The CDR3, as DNA: TGTGCCAGCAGTCGACAGGGGGCGGGCTATGGCTACACCTTC.

This clone appeared a single time. The rearrangement joins TRBV6-5 to TRBJ2-1; 9 nucleotides align to TRBD1. The trim removed 6 bases at V and 0 bases at J, leaving 3 bases unmatched. The CDR3 length is 15 residues. Germline CDR1 reads MNHEY; CDR2 reads SVGAGI. The CDR3 is CASRGQGTSYNEQFF. The CDR3 DNA is TGTGCCAGCAGGGGACAGGGCACCTCCTACAATGAGCAGTTCTTC.

The rearrangement links TRBV5-6 to TRBJ2-7; TRBD2 agrees at 8 bases. Germline CDR1 and CDR2: SGHDT and YYEEEE. J gave up 6 bases and V 3 bases, and 20 bases lay outside the gene matches. This CDR3 has 18 residues. As DNA, the CDR3 is TGTGCCAGCAGCTCGGACTCGGGGGGGCTTTTCTCGCCCACCGAGCAGTACTTC. Its protein is CASSSDSGGLFSPTEQYF.

In this sample, this clone turned up once. The chain links TRBV6-4 to TRBJ1-4; D call uncertain. Trimming left V 8 bases short and J 5 bases short, with 18 bases between. The CDR3 contains 15 residues. Germline-derived CDR1 and CDR2 are MRHNA and SNTAGT. CDR3 sequence (DNA): TGTGCCAGCCCTAACCAAGTAGAACGGAATGAAAAACTGTTTTTT. Protein product: CASPNQVERNEKLFF.

The V gene is TRBV6-1, the J gene TRBJ2-1, with 12 bases lining up with TRBD2. There are 15 residues in the CDR3. Germline trimming cut 10 bases from V and 6 bases from J; bases unmatched to any gene: 10. Germline-derived CDR1 and CDR2 are MNHNS and SASEGT. The CDR3 DNA follows: TGTGCCACGCGACTCCGGACTAGCGGGACCAATGAGCAGTTCTTC. Translating gives CATRLRTSGTNEQFF.

V gene TRBV13 combines with J gene TRBJ2-5; D remains unclear. The length of the CDR3 is 13 residues. CDR1 is PRHDT, CDR2 FYEKMQ, per germline (reference sequence). Deletions cut 6 bases from V and 5 bases from J, with 13 bases between. The CDR3: CASSGLLRETQYF. The CDR3 DNA reads as TGTGCCAGCAGTGGGTTACTACGGGAGACCCAGTACTTC.

The chain links TRBV19 to TRBJ2-2; possibly TRBD2 for D (5 bases). V shed 4 bases and J shed 0 bases, with 6 bases lying between them. Germline V gene sequence: CDR1 LNHDA, CDR2 SQIVND (reference sequence). This CDR3 is built from 14 residues. The CDR3 loop is CASSRGSNTGELFF. The CDR3 DNA is TGTGCCAGTAGTAGAGGGTCGAACACCGGGGAGCTGTTTTTT.

The rearrangement joins TRBV5-1 to TRBJ2-1, with a possible D match to TRBD1 (7 bases). The germline CDR1 and CDR2 sequences are SGHRS and YFSETQ. The CDR3 consists of 17 residues. The V gene lost 4 bases and the J gene lost 6 bases, with 23 bases spanning the gap. For the CDR3, the DNA is TGCGCCAGCAGCCAAACGTGGCAGGGGGGATTAGGCAATGAGCAGTTCTTC. Protein: CASSQTWQGGLGNEQFF.

The genes are TRBV18 and TRBJ1-1, with 9 nucleotides matching TRBD1. This CDR3 comprises 15 residues. V dropped 3 bases and J dropped 7; count of bases not matched to a gene: 9. CDR1 is KGHSH, CDR2 LQKENI, per germline. The CDR3: CASSPTPGQGNEAFF. The CDR3 DNA reads as TGTGCCAGCTCACCGACACCGGGACAGGGAAATGAAGCTTTCTTT.

This clone appeared a single time. V and J are TRBV6-4 and TRBJ2-1, with D perhaps matching TRBD1 (6 bases). The CDR3 has 16 amino acids. Germline V gene data show CDR1 as MRHNA and CDR2 as SNTAGT. Trimming took 0 bases from V and 0 from J, leaving 9 bases between them. The CDR3 reads CASSDSDRFSYNEQFF. As DNA, the CDR3 is TGTGCCAGCAGTGACTCGGACAGATTCTCCTACAATGAGCAGTTCTTC.